This TCR beta chain was sequenced during a study of cytomegalovirus exposure and HLA in healthy donors. General study results and limits: Based on reports, TCR beta sequences accurately predicted HLA-A and HLA-B alleles for most subjects. In the analysis, some V segments, TRBV6-2 and TRBV6-3 included, were excluded as indistinguishable. Near-uniform donor sequencing depth was presumed by presence/absence analyses. Most TCR sequences showed up rarely, but some public TCRs showed up in many donors.

Germline lookup yields CDR1 LNHDA and CDR2 SQIVND (reference sequence). The CDR3 contains 13 residues. V lost 8 bases, J lost 5 bases, and 6 bases stayed unmatched. A remark on this clone: The antigen is unknown.

PCR primers comprised 60 Vbeta and 13 Jbeta primers. Libraries were prepared by immunoSEQ multiplex PCR; TCRdb keeps only in-frame clonotypes and omits some of them. The table records about 140,000 clones, 60% to 80% of them present only once. The sample was PBMCs. The TCR was taken from a woman aged 30 to 39 in good health and CMV-seronegative. The gene calls are TRBV19 and TRBJ1-1, with TRBD1 matching 9 bases. In DNA form, the CDR3 reads TGTGCCAGTCGACAGGGGGGTGATACTGAAGCTTTCTTT. Translating gives CASRQGGDTEAFF.